This T cell receptor beta chain was observed in a study of identical twins. The study's findings and limits: Cross-sectional statistical analysis was relied on for the conclusions, without the same donors being followed. Where beta out-of-frame sequences were concerned, excess twin sharing was weaker. Invariant T cells like MAIT and iNKT could partly confound the zero-insertion analyses. Abundant beta clonotypes from cord blood bore fewer insertions; memory repertoires lacked this pattern.

This clonotype was found a few times. What it recognizes is unknown. The CDR3 is made up of 13 amino acids. With 2 bases removed from V and 6 bases from J, the gap between germline ends came to 8 bases. The V gene's germline CDR1 is SNHLY and CDR2 FYNNEI. MiXCR was run by TCRdb on the 5' RACE reads, yielding one entry per CDR3 protein. Among 1.5 million to 2 million distinct CDR3 sequences, about 32% were seen once, and the ten largest hold around 0.3%. Sequenced: cord blood. The chain employs TRBV2 and TRBJ2-1; D is unresolved. This TCR derives from a newborn girl in good health. The CDR3 spells CASSELPGNEQFF. The DNA of the CDR3 is TGTGCCAGCAGTGAACTGCCTGGCAATGAGCAGTTCTTC.